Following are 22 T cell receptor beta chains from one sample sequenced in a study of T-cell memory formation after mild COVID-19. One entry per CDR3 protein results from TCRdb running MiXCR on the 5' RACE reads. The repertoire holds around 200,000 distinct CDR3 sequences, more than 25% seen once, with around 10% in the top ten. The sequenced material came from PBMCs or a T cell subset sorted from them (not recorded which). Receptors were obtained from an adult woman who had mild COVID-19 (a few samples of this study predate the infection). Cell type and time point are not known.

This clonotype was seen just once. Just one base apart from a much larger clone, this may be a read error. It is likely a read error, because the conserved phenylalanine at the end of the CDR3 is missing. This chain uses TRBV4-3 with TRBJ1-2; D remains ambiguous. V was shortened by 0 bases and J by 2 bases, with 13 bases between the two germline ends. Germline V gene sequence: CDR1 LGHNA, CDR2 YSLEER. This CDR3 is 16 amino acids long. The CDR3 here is CASSQDSPARNYGYTL. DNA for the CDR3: TGCGCCAGCAGCCAAGACTCGCCGGCCCGGAACTATGGCTACACCTTA.

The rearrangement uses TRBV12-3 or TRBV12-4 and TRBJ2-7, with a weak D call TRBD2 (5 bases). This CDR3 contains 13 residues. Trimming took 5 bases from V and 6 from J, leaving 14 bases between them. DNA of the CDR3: TGTGCCAGCAGTCCGTACGGGGAGTCCGAGCAGTACTTC. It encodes CASSPYGESEQYF.

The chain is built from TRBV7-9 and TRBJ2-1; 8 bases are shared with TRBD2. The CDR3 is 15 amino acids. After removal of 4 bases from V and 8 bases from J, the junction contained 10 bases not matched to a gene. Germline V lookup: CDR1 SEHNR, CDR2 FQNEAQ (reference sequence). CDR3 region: CASSSTSDGGDEQFF. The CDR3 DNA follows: TGTGCCAGCAGCTCAACTAGTGACGGGGGGGATGAGCAGTTCTTC. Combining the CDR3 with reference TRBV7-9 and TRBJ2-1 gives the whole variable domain DTGVSQNPRHKITKRGQNVTFRCDPISEHNRLYWYRQTLGQGPEFLTYFQNEAQLEKSRLLSDRFSAERPKGSFSTLEIQRTEQGDSAMYLCASSSTSDGGDEQFFGPGTRLTVL.

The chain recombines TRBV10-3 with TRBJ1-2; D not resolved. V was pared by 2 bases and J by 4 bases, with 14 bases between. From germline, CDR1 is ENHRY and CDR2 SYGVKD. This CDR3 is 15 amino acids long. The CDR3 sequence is CAISEPPGIGYGYTF. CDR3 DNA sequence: TGTGCCATCAGTGAGCCCCCGGGAATCGGCTATGGCTACACCTTC.

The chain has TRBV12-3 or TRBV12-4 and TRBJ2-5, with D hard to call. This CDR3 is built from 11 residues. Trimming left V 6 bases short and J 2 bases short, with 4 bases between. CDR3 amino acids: CASSGQETQYF. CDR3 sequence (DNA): TGTGCCAGCAGCGGACAAGAGACCCAGTACTTC.

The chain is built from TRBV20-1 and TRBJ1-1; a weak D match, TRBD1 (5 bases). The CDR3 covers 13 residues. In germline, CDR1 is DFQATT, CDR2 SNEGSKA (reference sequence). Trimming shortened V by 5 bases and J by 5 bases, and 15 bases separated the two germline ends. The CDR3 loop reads CSAPGRGETEAFF. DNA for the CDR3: TGCAGTGCTCCCGGTAGAGGGGAGACTGAAGCTTTCTTT.

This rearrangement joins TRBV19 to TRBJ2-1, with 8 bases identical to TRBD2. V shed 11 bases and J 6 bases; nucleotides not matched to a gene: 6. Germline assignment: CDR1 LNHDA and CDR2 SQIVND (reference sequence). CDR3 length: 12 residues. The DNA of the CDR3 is TGTGCCCCGCGGGAGGACCTCAATGAGCAGTTCTTC. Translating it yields CAPREDLNEQFF.

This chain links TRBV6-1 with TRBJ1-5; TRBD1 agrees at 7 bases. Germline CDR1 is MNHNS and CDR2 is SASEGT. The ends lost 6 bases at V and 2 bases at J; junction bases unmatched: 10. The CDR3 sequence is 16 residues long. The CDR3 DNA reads TGTGCCAGCAGGAGCCCCGACAGGGCGGGCAATCAGCCCCAGCATTTT. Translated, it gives CASRSPDRAGNQPQHF.

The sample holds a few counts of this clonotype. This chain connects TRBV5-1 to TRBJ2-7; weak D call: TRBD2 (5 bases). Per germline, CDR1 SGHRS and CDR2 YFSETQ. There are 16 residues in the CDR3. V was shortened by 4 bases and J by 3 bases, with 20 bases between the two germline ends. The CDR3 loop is CASSRGPGSSIYEQYF. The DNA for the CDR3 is TGCGCCAGCAGCAGAGGACCGGGATCCTCTATCTACGAGCAGTACTTC.

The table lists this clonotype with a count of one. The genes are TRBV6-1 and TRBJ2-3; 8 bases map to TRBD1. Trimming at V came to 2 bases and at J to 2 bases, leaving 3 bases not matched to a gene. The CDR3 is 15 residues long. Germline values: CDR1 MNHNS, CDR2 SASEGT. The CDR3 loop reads CASSEPTGATDTQYF. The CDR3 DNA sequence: TGTGCCAGCAGTGAACCGACAGGGGCCACAGATACGCAGTATTTT.

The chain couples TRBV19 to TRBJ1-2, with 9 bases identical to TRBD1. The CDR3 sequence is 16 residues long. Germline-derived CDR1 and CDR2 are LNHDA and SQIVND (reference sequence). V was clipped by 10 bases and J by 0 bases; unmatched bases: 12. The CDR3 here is CAIRADRGPTNYGYTF. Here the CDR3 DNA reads TGTGCCATTAGAGCGGACAGGGGACCTACTAACTATGGCTACACCTTC.

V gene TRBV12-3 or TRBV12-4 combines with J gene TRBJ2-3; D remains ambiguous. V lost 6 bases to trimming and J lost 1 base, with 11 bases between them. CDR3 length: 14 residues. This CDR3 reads CASSRSDGTDTQYF. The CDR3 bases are TGTGCCAGCAGCCGATCCGACGGCACAGATACGCAGTATTTT.

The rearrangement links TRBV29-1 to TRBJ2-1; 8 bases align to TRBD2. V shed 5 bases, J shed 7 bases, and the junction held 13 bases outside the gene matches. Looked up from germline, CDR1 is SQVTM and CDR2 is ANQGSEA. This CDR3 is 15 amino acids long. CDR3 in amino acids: CSVSPGGGRRNEQFF. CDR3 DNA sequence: TGCAGCGTTTCTCCCGGTGGCGGGAGGAGGAATGAGCAGTTCTTC.

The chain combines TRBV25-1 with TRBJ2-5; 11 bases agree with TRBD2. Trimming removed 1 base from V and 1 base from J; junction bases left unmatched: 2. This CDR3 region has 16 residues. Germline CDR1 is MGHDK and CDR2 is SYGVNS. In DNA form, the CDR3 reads TGTGCCAGCAGTGAATCCGGGACTAGCGGCCAAGAGACCCAGTACTTC. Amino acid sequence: CASSESGTSGQETQYF. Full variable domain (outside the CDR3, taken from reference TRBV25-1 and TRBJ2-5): EADIYQTPRYLVIGTGKKITLECSQTMGHDKMYWYQQDPGMELHLIHYSYGVNSTEKGDLSSESTVSRIRTEHFPLTLESARPSHTSQYLCASSESGTSGQETQYFGPGTRLLVL.

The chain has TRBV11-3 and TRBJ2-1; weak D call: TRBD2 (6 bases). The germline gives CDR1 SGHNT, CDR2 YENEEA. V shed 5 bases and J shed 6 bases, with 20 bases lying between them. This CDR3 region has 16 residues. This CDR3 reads CASSPADRRRGNEQFF. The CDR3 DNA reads TGTGCCAGCAGCCCAGCCGATAGGAGGAGGGGCAATGAGCAGTTCTTC.

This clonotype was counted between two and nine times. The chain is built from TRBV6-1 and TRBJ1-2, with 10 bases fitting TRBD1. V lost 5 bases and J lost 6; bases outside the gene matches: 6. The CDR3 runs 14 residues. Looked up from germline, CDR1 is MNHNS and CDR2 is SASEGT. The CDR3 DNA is TGTGCCAGCAGTCCAAGGGACAGGGGACATGGCTACACCTTC. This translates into CASSPRDRGHGYTF.

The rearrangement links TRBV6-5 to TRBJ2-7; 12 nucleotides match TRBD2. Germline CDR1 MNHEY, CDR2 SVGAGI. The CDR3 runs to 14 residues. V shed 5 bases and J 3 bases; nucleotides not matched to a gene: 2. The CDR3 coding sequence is TGTGCCAGCAGTCCGGGACTAGCGGGCTACGAGCAGTACTTC. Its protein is CASSPGLAGYEQYF.

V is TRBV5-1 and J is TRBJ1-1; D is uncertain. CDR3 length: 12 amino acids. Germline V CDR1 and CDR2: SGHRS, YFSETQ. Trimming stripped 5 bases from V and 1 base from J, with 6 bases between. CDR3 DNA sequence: TGCGCCAGCAGGCGGGGGAACACTGAAGCTTTCTTT. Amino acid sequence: CASRRGNTEAFF.

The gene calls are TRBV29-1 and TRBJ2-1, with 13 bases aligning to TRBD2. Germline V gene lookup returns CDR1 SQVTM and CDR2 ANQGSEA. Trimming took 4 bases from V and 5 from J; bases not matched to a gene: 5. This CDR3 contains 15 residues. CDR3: CSVALGLAGDNEQFF. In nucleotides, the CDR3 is TGCAGCGTTGCGCTAGGACTAGCGGGAGACAATGAGCAGTTCTTC.

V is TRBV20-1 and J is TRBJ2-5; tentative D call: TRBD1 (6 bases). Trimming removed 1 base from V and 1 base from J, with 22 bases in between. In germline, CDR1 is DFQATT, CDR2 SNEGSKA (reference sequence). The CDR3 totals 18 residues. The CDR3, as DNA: TGCAGTGCTAGAGGGTCTACGGACAGCCGTACACCCCAAGAGACCCAGTACTTC. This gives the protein CSARGSTDSRTPQETQYF.

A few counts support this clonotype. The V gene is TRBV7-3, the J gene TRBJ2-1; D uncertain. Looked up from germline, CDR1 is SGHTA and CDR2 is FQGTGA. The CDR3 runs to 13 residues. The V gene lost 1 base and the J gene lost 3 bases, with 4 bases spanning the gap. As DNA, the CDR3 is TGTGCCAGCAGCTTAAACGGCTACAATGAGCAGTTCTTC. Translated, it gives CASSLNGYNEQFF. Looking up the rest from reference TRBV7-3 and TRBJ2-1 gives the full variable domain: GAGVSQTPSNKVTEKGKYVELRCDPISGHTALYWYRQSLGQGPEFLIYFQGTGAADDSGLPNDRFFAVRPEGSVSTLKIQRTERGDSAVYLCASSLNGYNEQFFGPGTRLTVL.

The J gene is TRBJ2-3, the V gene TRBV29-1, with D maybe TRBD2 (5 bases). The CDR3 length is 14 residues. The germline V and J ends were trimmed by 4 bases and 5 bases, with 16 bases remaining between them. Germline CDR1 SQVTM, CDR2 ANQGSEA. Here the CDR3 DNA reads TGCAGCGTTGCAGCTAGCCAGCGTGGAGATACGCAGTATTTT. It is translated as CSVAASQRGDTQYF.